These 14 T cell receptor beta chains were all obtained from the same sample, sequenced in a study of CD8+ T cells in alopecia areata. Isolated RNA was reverse transcribed into cDNA used as the sequencing template. Some clones are missing from TCRdb's copy, which holds only in-frame ones; the method was immunoSEQ multiplex PCR. The profile shows some 210,000 clones, more than 45% of them singletons. The sample was CD4+ T cells sorted from blood, taken at week 0. These receptors all stem from a human donor with alopecia areata.

This chain joins TRBV18 and TRBJ2-7, with no clear D. CDR1 KGHSH and CDR2 LQKENI come from the germline V gene. Trimming stripped 0 bases from V and 1 base from J, with 7 bases between. CDR3 size: 14 residues. CDR3 nucleotide sequence: TGTGCCAGCTCACCACCAAGTGGGTCCTACGAGCAGTACTTC. Translation gives CASSPPSGSYEQYF.

The V call is TRBV27, the J call TRBJ2-7; 8 bases line up with TRBD1. Germline loops: CDR1 MNHEY, CDR2 SMNVEV (reference sequence). The CDR3 contains 16 residues. Trimming took 6 bases from V and 3 from J; bases not matched to a gene: 13. The CDR3 is CASSKGQGIKFYEQYF. CDR3 nucleotide sequence: TGTGCCAGCAGCAAAGGACAGGGAATCAAGTTCTACGAGCAGTACTTC.

Regarding this clone: Other nucleotide sequences from this sample produce the same CDR3. The chain recombines TRBV30 with TRBJ1-1, with a tentative D call TRBD1 (6 bases). CDR1 and CDR2 from the germline V gene are GTSNPN and SVGIG (reference sequence). Trimming stripped 4 bases from V and 1 base from J, with 7 bases between. The CDR3 loop spans 12 amino acids. Here the CDR3 DNA reads TGTGCCTGGACCAGGGGGAACACTGAAGCTTTCTTT. This codes for CAWTRGNTEAFF. The variable domain in full, with the rest retrieved from reference TRBV30 and TRBJ1-1, is SQTIHQWPATLVQPVGSPLSLECTVEGTSNPNLYWYRQAAGRGLQLLFYSVGIGQISSEVPQNLSASRPQDRQFILSSKKLLLSDSGFYLCAWTRGNTEAFFGQGTRLTVV.

This clone turned up a few times. The rearrangement uses TRBV19 and TRBJ1-5; weak D call: TRBD1 (6 bases). The germline V gene encodes CDR1 LNHDA and CDR2 SQIVND (reference sequence). The CDR3 has 14 residues. Between the trimmed V and J ends, which lost 5 bases and 3 bases, there was a span of 11 bases. The CDR3 sequence is CASSVQGSNQPQHF. The CDR3 region has the DNA TGTGCCAGTAGTGTTCAGGGGTCCAATCAGCCCCAGCATTTT.

Comments on this clone: This sample also contains other DNA sequences that code for the same CDR3. This sequence joins TRBV18 and TRBJ1-1; D possibly corresponds to TRBD1 (5 bases). The V gene lost 2 bases and the J gene lost 1 base, with 5 bases spanning the gap. The germline gives CDR1 KGHSH, CDR2 LQKENI. CDR3 length: 13 amino acids. In nucleotides, the CDR3 is TGTGCCAGCTCACCAGGACAGAACACTGAAGCTTTCTTT. Translation: CASSPGQNTEAFF.

This chain uses TRBV4-1 with TRBJ2-3; 10 positions match TRBD1. V gave up 5 bases and J gave up 1 base; unmatched junction bases: 6. Germline V gene lookup returns CDR1 MGHRA and CDR2 YSYEKL. The CDR3 has 16 amino acids. CDR3 coding DNA: TGCGCCAGCAGCGCGACAGGGGGCGTTGGCACAGATACGCAGTATTTT. Protein: CASSATGGVGTDTQYF.

The genes are TRBV7-6 and TRBJ2-3; no clear D. This CDR3 has 14 residues. In germline, CDR1 is SGHVS, CDR2 FNYEAQ. V was shortened by 1 base and J by 4 bases, with 9 bases between the two germline ends. For the CDR3, the DNA is TGTGCCAGCAGCTTAGGCGAGGTTTCAGATACGCAGTATTTT. Protein: CASSLGEVSDTQYF.

This clone has just a few counts. DNA of the CDR3: TGCGCCAGCAGCCAGGGTCTTAGGGGTCCCTATGGCAATCAGCCCCAGCATTTT. Amino acids: CASSQGLRGPYGNQPQHF. The chain combines TRBV4-1 with TRBJ1-5, with D perhaps TRBD1 (5 bases). CDR3 length: 18 residues. The germline gives CDR1 MGHRA, CDR2 YSYEKL. V lost 3 bases, J lost 2 bases, and 20 bases lay in between.

The gene calls are TRBV29-1 and TRBJ1-2; D not resolved. Germline V gives CDR1 SQVTM, CDR2 ANQGSEA. The CDR3 contains 12 residues. V lost 4 bases and J lost 2, with 8 bases in between. CDR3 protein: CSVGRQNYGYTF. DNA for the CDR3: TGCAGCGTTGGAAGGCAGAACTATGGCTACACCTTC.

This clone turned up a few times. The CDR3, as DNA: TGTGCCAGCAGCGCGGACGAGGGGAGAAATGAGCAGTTCTTC. As protein: CASSADEGRNEQFF. This rearrangement joins TRBV9 to TRBJ2-1; D is tentatively TRBD1 or TRBD2 (5 bases each). Germline CDR1 and CDR2: SGDLS and YYNGEE. The CDR3 loop spans 14 amino acids. The V gene lost 3 bases and the J gene lost 7 bases, with 14 bases spanning the gap.

This clone turned up a few times. The chain joins TRBV7-8 to TRBJ2-1, with D unclear. The CDR3 covers 14 residues. V shed 5 bases and J shed 4 bases, with 12 bases lying between them. From germline, CDR1 is SGHVS and CDR2 FQNEAQ. This CDR3 reads CASSPRAQYNEQFF. Written as DNA, the CDR3 is TGTGCCAGCAGCCCCCGAGCTCAGTACAATGAGCAGTTCTTC.

This chain links TRBV30 with TRBJ1-1, with unresolved D. The germline CDR1 and CDR2 sequences are GTSNPN and SVGIG (reference sequence). V was shortened by 5 bases and J by 8 bases, with 18 bases between the two germline ends. The CDR3 consists of 13 residues. For the CDR3, the DNA is TGTGCCTGGGCCTCAGCCACCCGCACCGAAGCTTTCTTT. It yields the protein CAWASATRTEAFF.

This chain uses TRBV9 with TRBJ2-2; 8 nucleotides match TRBD2. The CDR3 length is 15 residues. The V gene's germline CDR1 is SGDLS and CDR2 YYNGEE. V trimming: 0 bases; J trimming: 6 bases; junction bases outside the gene matches: 4. This chain's CDR3 is CASSVVAGSPGELFF. The CDR3 nucleotides read TGTGCCAGCAGCGTAGTAGCGGGATCCCCCGGGGAGCTGTTTTTT.

The chain joins TRBV14 to TRBJ1-6; D unresolved. V was trimmed by 1 base and J by 10 bases, leaving 5 bases between them. Germline values: CDR1 SGHDN, CDR2 FVKESK. The CDR3 has 12 residues. CDR3 amino acids: CASSQVRSPLHF. The DNA of the CDR3 is TGTGCCAGCAGCCAAGTCAGGTCACCCCTCCACTTT.